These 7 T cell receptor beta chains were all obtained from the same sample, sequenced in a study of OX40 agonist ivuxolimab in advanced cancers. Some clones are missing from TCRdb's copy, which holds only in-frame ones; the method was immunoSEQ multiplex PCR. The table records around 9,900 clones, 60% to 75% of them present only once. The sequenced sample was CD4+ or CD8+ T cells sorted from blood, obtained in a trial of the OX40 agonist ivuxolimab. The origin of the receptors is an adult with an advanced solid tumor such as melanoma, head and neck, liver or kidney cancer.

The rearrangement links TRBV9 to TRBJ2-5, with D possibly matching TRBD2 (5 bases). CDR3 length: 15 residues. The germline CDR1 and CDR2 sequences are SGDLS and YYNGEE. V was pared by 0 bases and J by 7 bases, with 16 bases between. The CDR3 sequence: CASSVGGWSEGTQYF. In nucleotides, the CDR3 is TGTGCCAGCAGCGTAGGCGGCTGGAGCGAGGGGACCCAGTACTTC. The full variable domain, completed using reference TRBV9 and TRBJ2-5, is DSGVTQTPKHLITATGQRVTLRCSPRSGDLSVYWYQQSLDQGLQFLIQYYNGEERAKGNILERFSAQQFPDLHSELNLSSLELGDSALYFCASSVGGWSEGTQYFGPGTRLLVL.

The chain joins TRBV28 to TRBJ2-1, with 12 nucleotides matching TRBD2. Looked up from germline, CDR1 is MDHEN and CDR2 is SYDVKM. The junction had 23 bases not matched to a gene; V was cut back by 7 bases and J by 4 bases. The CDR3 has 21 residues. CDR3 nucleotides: TGTGCCAGCACGCCTGTCCTCTGGACTAGCGGGGCTGTAGGAACATACAATGAGCAGTTCTTC. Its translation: CASTPVLWTSGAVGTYNEQFF.

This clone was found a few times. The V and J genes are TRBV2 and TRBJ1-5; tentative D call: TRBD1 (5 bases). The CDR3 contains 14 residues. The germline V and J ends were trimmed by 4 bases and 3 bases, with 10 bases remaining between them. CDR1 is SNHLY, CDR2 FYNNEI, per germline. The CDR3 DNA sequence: TGTGCCAGCAGTGTCAGGGTGGTCAATCAGCCCCAGCATTTT. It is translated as CASSVRVVNQPQHF.

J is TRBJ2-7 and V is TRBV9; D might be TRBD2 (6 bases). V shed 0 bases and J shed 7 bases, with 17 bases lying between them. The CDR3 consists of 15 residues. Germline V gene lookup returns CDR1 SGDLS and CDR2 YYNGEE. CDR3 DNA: TGTGCCAGCAGCGTAGGTAGCGGCCTCGAGGGAGAGCAGTACTTC. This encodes CASSVGSGLEGEQYF.

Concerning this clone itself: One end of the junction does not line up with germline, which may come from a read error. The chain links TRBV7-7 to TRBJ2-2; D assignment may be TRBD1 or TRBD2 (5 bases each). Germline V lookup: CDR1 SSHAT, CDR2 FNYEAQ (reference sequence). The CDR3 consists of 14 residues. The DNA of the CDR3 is TGTGCTAGCAGCTTACACAGGAGCGGCGGGGAGCTGTTTTTT. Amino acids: CASSLHRSGGELFF.

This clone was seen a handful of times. CDR3 nucleotides: TGTGCCAGCATGGAGAGTGGGGGGATCTCCTACGAGCAGTACTTC. Protein: CASMESGGISYEQYF. The genes are TRBV2 and TRBJ2-7, with D perhaps matching TRBD2 (6 bases). The germline V gene encodes CDR1 SNHLY and CDR2 FYNNEI. V was shortened by 7 bases and J by 0 bases, with 16 bases between the two germline ends. The CDR3 runs 15 residues.

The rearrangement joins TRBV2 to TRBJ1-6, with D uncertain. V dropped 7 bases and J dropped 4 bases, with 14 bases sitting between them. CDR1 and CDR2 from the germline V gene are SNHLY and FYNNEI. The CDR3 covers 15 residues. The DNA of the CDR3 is TGTGCCAGCACTAATGACGTCGATTATAATTCACCCCTCCACTTT. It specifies CASTNDVDYNSPLHF.